Below, 24 T cell receptor beta chains from the same sample are listed, as sequenced in a study of blood T cell repertoires in COVID-19. Using immunoSEQ multiplex PCR, the repertoire was profiled, and TCRdb retains in-frame clones only, with some absent. The data contain a few hundred thousand clones, around nine tenths of them singletons. Sequences were obtained from PBMCs or T cells enriched from blood (not recorded which). The receptors here all came from a woman younger than 45 who had been exposed to COVID-19.

The rearrangement links TRBV6-6 to TRBJ1-1; the match to TRBD1 covers 7 bases. Losses at the gene ends were 0 bases for V and 1 base for J; bases not matched to a gene: 2. The CDR3 contains 15 residues. Germline V CDR1 and CDR2: MNHNY, SVGAGI (reference sequence). Here the CDR3 DNA reads TGTGCCAGCAGTTACTCCCGACAGGGGAACACTGAAGCTTTCTTT. This gives the protein CASSYSRQGNTEAFF.

The rearrangement links TRBV6-5 to TRBJ1-5, with D tentatively TRBD1 (5 bases). The CDR3 has 13 residues. Trimming took off 6 bases at V and 5 bases at J, with 11 bases between the two ends. Germline V gene sequence: CDR1 MNHEY, CDR2 SVGAGI. The CDR3 DNA sequence: TGTGCCAGCAGCCATAAACAGGATCAGCCCCAGCATTTT. Its translation: CASSHKQDQPQHF.

The rearrangement joins TRBV7-9 to TRBJ2-1; 7 nucleotides line up with TRBD2. Looked up from germline, CDR1 is SEHNR and CDR2 is FQNEAQ (reference sequence). This CDR3 is built from 12 residues. The V and J ends lost 5 bases and 15 bases, in that order; junction bases with no gene match: 10. CDR3 nucleotide sequence: TGTGCCAGCAGCATTGGGGCGGGACTACGGTTCTTC. Translated: CASSIGAGLRFF.

The V call is TRBV30, the J call TRBJ2-3, with unresolved D. The CDR3 has 14 amino acids. CDR1 and CDR2 (germline): GTSNPN, SVGIG (reference sequence). V was trimmed by 0 bases and J by 3 bases, leaving 10 bases between them. The CDR3 sequence is CAWSVRLGTDTQYF. CDR3 nucleotide sequence: TGTGCCTGGAGTGTACGTCTAGGTACAGATACGCAGTATTTT. Full variable domain (rest looked up from reference TRBV30 and TRBJ2-3): SQTIHQWPATLVQPVGSPLSLECTVEGTSNPNLYWYRQAAGRGLQLLFYSVGIGQISSEVPQNLSASRPQDRQFILSSKKLLLSDSGFYLCAWSVRLGTDTQYFGPGTRLTVL.

The rearrangement joins TRBV3-1 (or the pseudogene TRBV3-2) to TRBJ1-1; maybe TRBD1 (5 bases). The length of the CDR3 is 14 residues. Per the germline V gene, CDR1 is LGHDT and CDR2 is YNNKEL (reference sequence). Trimming pared 3 bases from V and 11 bases from J, leaving 19 bases between. The CDR3 region is CASSQKVRGLGAFF. The CDR3 nucleotides are TGTGCCAGCAGCCAGAAAGTAAGGGGACTGGGGGCTTTCTTT.

This chain joins TRBV9 and TRBJ2-4, with 8 bases that match TRBD2. Germline loops: CDR1 SGDLS, CDR2 YYNGEE. The CDR3 sequence is 16 residues long. The V segment lost 5 bases and the J segment 1 base; nucleotides outside the gene matches: 8. The CDR3 reads CASSPAAGEAKNIQYF. As DNA, the CDR3 is TGTGCCAGCAGTCCCGCAGCGGGAGAGGCCAAAAACATTCAGTACTTC.

The J gene is TRBJ2-5, the V gene TRBV19; 8 bases are shared with TRBD2. Germline CDR1 and CDR2: LNHDA and SQIVND (reference sequence). The junction had 6 bases not matched to a gene; V was cut back by 2 bases and J by 4 bases. The CDR3 runs to 15 residues. CDR3 nucleotides: TGTGCCAGTAGTATAATCGGGCTAGCGGGAGAGACCCAGTACTTC. Encoded protein: CASSIIGLAGETQYF. The whole variable domain, filled in from reference TRBV19 and TRBJ2-5, reads DGGITQSPKYLFRKEGQNVTLSCEQNLNHDAMYWYRQDPGQGLRLIYYSQIVNDFQKGDIAEGYSVSREKKESFPLTVTSAQKNPTAFYLCASSIIGLAGETQYFGPGTRLLVL.

V and J are TRBV27 and TRBJ2-1; D may be TRBD1 (5 bases). The V gene lost 6 bases and the J gene lost 1 base, with 19 bases spanning the gap. Germline CDR1 is MNHEY and CDR2 is SMNVEV (reference sequence). The CDR3 is made up of 17 amino acids. The CDR3 coding sequence is TGTGCCAGCAGCGTGGGGTGGGGCAGCGCTTCCTACAATGAGCAGTTCTTC. Translating it yields CASSVGWGSASYNEQFF.

The V gene is TRBV30, the J gene TRBJ2-7; 7 bases fit TRBD1. Germline CDR1 reads GTSNPN; CDR2 reads SVGIG (reference sequence). Germline trimming cut 7 bases from V and 1 base from J; bases unmatched to any gene: 4. This CDR3 spans 12 amino acids. CDR3: CASSRGSYEQYF. The CDR3 DNA sequence: TGTGCCTCCTCCAGGGGGTCCTACGAGCAGTACTTC.

The rearrangement joins TRBV28 to TRBJ2-5; TRBD2 aligns across 7 bases. Germline CDR1 reads MDHEN; CDR2 reads SYDVKM. V was pared by 4 bases and J by 1 base, with 6 bases of the junction left unmatched. This CDR3 contains 15 residues. CDR3 protein: CASSSGGAGQETQYF. For the CDR3, the DNA is TGTGCCAGCAGTTCGGGAGGCGCGGGCCAAGAGACCCAGTACTTC.

The rearrangement joins TRBV5-1 to TRBJ2-7; no definite D call. Germline V gene lookup returns CDR1 SGHRS and CDR2 YFSETQ. This CDR3 region has 14 residues. Trimming stripped 3 bases from V and 5 bases from J, with 15 bases between. DNA for the CDR3: TGCGCCAGCAGCTCCTTGATGGGTAGCCACGAGCAGTACTTC. It yields the protein CASSSLMGSHEQYF.

The V call is TRBV2, the J call TRBJ2-1; no firm D call. The CDR3 sequence is 12 residues long. V was pared by 0 bases and J by 10 bases, with 7 bases between. Germline-derived CDR1 and CDR2 are SNHLY and FYNNEI. CDR3 sequence reads: CASSEARYEQFF. CDR3 sequence (DNA): TGTGCCAGCAGTGAAGCGAGGTACGAGCAGTTCTTC.

The J gene is TRBJ2-7, the V gene TRBV7-2; 12 positions agree with TRBD2. Per the germline V gene, CDR1 is SGHTA and CDR2 is FQGNSA. The CDR3 length is 15 residues. V was pared by 5 bases and J by 6 bases, with 8 bases of the junction left unmatched. In DNA form, the CDR3 reads TGTGCCAGCAGCCTAAAACTAGCGGGAGGTGGCGAGCAGTACTTC. Amino acids: CASSLKLAGGGEQYF.

This clone was picked up one time. V is TRBV29-1 and J is TRBJ2-5, with 7 bases fitting TRBD2. The CDR3 sequence is 13 residues long. After removal of 3 bases from V and 4 bases from J, the junction contained 5 bases not matched to a gene. In germline, CDR1 is SQVTM, CDR2 ANQGSEA. The CDR3: CSVDPPGGETQYF. In DNA, the CDR3 is TGCAGCGTTGATCCCCCGGGGGGAGAGACCCAGTACTTC. The variable domain in full, completed from reference TRBV29-1 and TRBJ2-5, reads SAVISQKPSRDICQRGTSLTIQCQVDSQVTMMFWYRQQPGQSLTLIATANQGSEATYESGFVIDKFPISRPNLTFSTLTVSNMSPEDSSIYLCSVDPPGGETQYFGPGTRLLVL.

The chain uses TRBV3-1 (or the pseudogene TRBV3-2) and TRBJ1-1; 7 bases are a match to TRBD1. CDR3 length equals 14 residues. Looked up from germline, CDR1 is LGHDT and CDR2 is YNNKEL (reference sequence). Losses at the gene ends were 6 bases for V and 5 bases for J; bases not matched to a gene: 9. The CDR3 is CASRRRTGGTEAFF. Here the CDR3 DNA reads TGTGCCAGCAGACGCCGGACAGGAGGGACTGAAGCTTTCTTT.

The rearrangement joins TRBV10-1 to TRBJ2-3; 8 bases fit TRBD1. J gave up 1 base and V 2 bases, and 17 bases lay outside the gene matches. Germline V CDR1 and CDR2: WNHNN, SYGVQD (reference sequence). The CDR3 consists of 20 residues. CDR3 protein: CASSERRLETGVRGTDTQYF. CDR3 bases: TGCGCCAGCAGTGAGAGAAGATTGGAGACAGGGGTGAGGGGCACAGATACGCAGTATTTT.

V usage is TRBV28 and J usage is TRBJ1-5; D is unresolved. Trimming left V 3 bases short and J 9 bases short, with 12 bases between. This CDR3 has 13 amino acids. Germline CDR1 MDHEN, CDR2 SYDVKM. Here the CDR3 reads CASSLGQNPPQHF. CDR3 DNA sequence: TGTGCCAGCAGTTTGGGCCAGAACCCGCCCCAGCATTTT. Looking up the rest from reference TRBV28 and TRBJ1-5 gives the full variable domain: DVKVTQSSRYLVKRTGEKVFLECVQDMDHENMFWYRQDPGLGLRLIYFSYDVKMKEKGDIPEGYSVSREKKERFSLILESASTNQTSMYLCASSLGQNPPQHFGDGTRLSIL.

This chain links TRBV5-1 with TRBJ1-3; D gene ambiguous. This CDR3 contains 15 residues. The germline V and J ends were trimmed by 4 bases and 4 bases, with 15 bases remaining between them. Germline values: CDR1 SGHRS, CDR2 YFSETQ. The CDR3 coding sequence is TGCGCCAGCAGCCCAGGATTTGAATTGGGAAACACCATATATTTT. Residues: CASSPGFELGNTIYF.

The gene calls are TRBV24-1 and TRBJ2-1, with TRBD2 matching 9 bases. This CDR3 comprises 16 residues. From germline, CDR1 is KGHDR and CDR2 SFDVKD. V was clipped by 4 bases and J by 7 bases; unmatched bases: 10. CDR3 DNA sequence: TGTGCCACCAGTGAAGGCGGGAGGGGCCGGGGGAATGAGCAGTTCTTC. This translates into CATSEGGRGRGNEQFF.

The V call is TRBV2, the J call TRBJ2-1; D is uncertain. V lost 2 bases, J lost 10 bases, and 6 bases lay in between. The CDR3 is made up of 11 amino acids. Per the germline V gene, CDR1 is SNHLY and CDR2 is FYNNEI. The CDR3 nucleotides read TGTGCCAGCAGTGAAAACTGGGAGCAGTTCTTC. Translating it yields CASSENWEQFF.

This clone has only one observation. The chain is built from TRBV18 and TRBJ2-3; D gene unclear. The CDR3 is 14 residues long. V gave up 2 bases and J gave up 4 bases, with 10 bases separating them. Germline CDR1 KGHSH, CDR2 LQKENI. The CDR3: CASSPEAKSDTQYF. The DNA of the CDR3 is TGTGCCAGCTCACCAGAGGCGAAGTCAGATACGCAGTATTTT.

This clone turned up a few times. CDR3 loop: CASSLRGDNYGYTF. Written as DNA, the CDR3 is TGTGCCAGCAGCCTCCGTGGAGATAACTATGGCTACACCTTC. The chain combines TRBV7-2 with TRBJ1-2; D remains unclear. The V gene's germline CDR1 is SGHTA and CDR2 FQGNSA. V lost 5 bases and J 1 base, leaving 11 bases between the germline ends. This CDR3 region has 14 residues.

The rearrangement joins TRBV29-1 to TRBJ2-3; 9 bases agree with TRBD2. J gave up 2 bases and V 8 bases, and 5 bases lay outside the gene matches. This CDR3 has 13 residues. CDR1 is SQVTM and CDR2 is ANQGSEA in the germline V gene. The CDR3 DNA sequence: TGCAGCAAACTAGCGGGCAACACAGATACGCAGTATTTT. Protein product: CSKLAGNTDTQYF.

This chain uses TRBV3-1 (or the pseudogene TRBV3-2) with TRBJ1-1, with TRBD1 matching over 8 bases. This CDR3 has 15 residues. V lost 3 bases and J lost 1; bases outside the gene matches: 4. CDR1 and CDR2 from the germline V gene are LGHDT and YNNKEL (reference sequence). Written as DNA, the CDR3 is TGTGCCAGCAGCCACCTCGGACAGGGGAACACTGAAGCTTTCTTT. Protein: CASSHLGQGNTEAFF.